This passage covers 27 T cell receptor beta chains from one sample sequenced in a study of blood T cell repertoires in COVID-19. The protocol was immunoSEQ multiplex PCR, while the TCRdb copy is restricted to in-frame clones and leaves out a portion. The sample lists roughly 180,000 clones, around 80% occurring once. The sample taken for sequencing was PBMCs or T cells enriched from blood (not recorded which). The receptor set was obtained from a woman between 45 and 60 years old in a cohort exposed to, infected with or recovered from COVID-19 (not recorded which).

The chain carries TRBV7-2 and TRBJ1-2, with a possible D match to TRBD1 (6 bases). The germline V gene has CDR1 SGHTA and CDR2 FQGNSA. V lost 5 bases and J lost 14, with 18 bases in between. The CDR3 extends over 12 amino acids. DNA for the CDR3: TGTGCCAGCAGCCAATTAGGGAGGGGGGAGACCTTC. It is translated as CASSQLGRGETF.

The CDR3 loop reads CASSEARVDSRANVLTF. CDR3 nucleotides: TGTGCCAGCAGTGAAGCAAGAGTGGACAGTCGGGCCAACGTCCTGACTTTC. The rearrangement links TRBV6-1 to TRBJ2-6, with a weak D call TRBD1 (6 bases). The length of the CDR3 is 17 residues. Per the germline V gene, CDR1 is MNHNS and CDR2 is SASEGT. With 0 bases removed from V and 5 bases from J, the gap between germline ends came to 14 bases.

V gene TRBV4-1 combines with J gene TRBJ2-2; a weak D match, TRBD1 (6 bases). The length of the CDR3 is 16 residues. Per germline, CDR1 MGHRA and CDR2 YSYEKL. V was shortened by 0 bases and J by 7 bases, with 15 bases between the two germline ends. This CDR3 is CASSQDWGLSNGELFF. The CDR3 region has the DNA TGCGCCAGCAGCCAAGATTGGGGGCTCTCAAACGGGGAGCTGTTTTTT.

This clone was counted only a few times. This chain joins TRBV18 and TRBJ1-5, with no clear D. CDR3 size: 15 residues. The V gene's germline CDR1 is KGHSH and CDR2 LQKENI. V was cut by 3 bases and J by 0 bases, with 9 bases left in between. This CDR3 reads CASSPGRGSNQPQHF. The CDR3 DNA reads TGTGCCAGCTCACCCGGCCGGGGTAGCAATCAGCCCCAGCATTTT.

The chain links TRBV28 to TRBJ1-1; D perhaps matches TRBD1 (6 bases). Looked up from germline, CDR1 is MDHEN and CDR2 is SYDVKM. Trimming stripped 4 bases from V and 11 bases from J, with 14 bases between. The CDR3 extends over 12 amino acids. The CDR3 DNA follows: TGTGCCAGCAGTTCAACAGGGTTTTCGGCTTTCTTT. It translates to CASSSTGFSAFF.

This chain joins TRBV28 and TRBJ2-1; 7 nucleotides match TRBD2. Germline CDR1 MDHEN, CDR2 SYDVKM. CDR3 length equals 16 residues. The J segment lost 0 bases and the V segment lost 5 bases, leaving 7 bases of the junction unmatched. The CDR3 protein is CASSPEGLPSYNEQFF. CDR3 DNA sequence: TGTGCCAGCAGTCCAGAGGGACTACCCTCCTACAATGAGCAGTTCTTC.

Only a few counts were recorded for this clone. This chain joins TRBV11-2 and TRBJ2-7, with TRBD2 matching over 12 bases. This CDR3 contains 15 residues. V was clipped by 4 bases and J by 2 bases; unmatched bases: 3. Germline CDR1 is SGHAT and CDR2 is FQNNGV. CDR3 sequence (DNA): TGTGCCAGCAGCTCGACTAGCGGGAGAACCTACGAGCAGTACTTC. It encodes CASSSTSGRTYEQYF.

The rearrangement uses TRBV19 and TRBJ2-7, with 9 bases fitting TRBD2. The CDR3 has 15 residues. Germline V gene sequence: CDR1 LNHDA, CDR2 SQIVND (reference sequence). V lost 7 bases to trimming and J lost 4 bases; unmatched junction nucleotides: 11. The CDR3 nucleotides are TGTGCCAGTACCTCCACAGCTAGCGGGATTTACGAGCAGTACTTC. Translating it yields CASTSTASGIYEQYF.

The chain uses TRBV6-1 and TRBJ1-6, with D hard to call. The CDR3 is 13 residues long. Germline assignment: CDR1 MNHNS and CDR2 SASEGT. V was pared by 2 bases and J by 7 bases, with 6 bases between. CDR3: CASSEYRNSPLHF. The CDR3 bases are TGTGCCAGCAGTGAATATCGGAATTCACCCCTCCACTTT.

J is TRBJ1-1 and V is TRBV28; weak D call: TRBD1 (6 bases). Per germline, CDR1 MDHEN and CDR2 SYDVKM. The CDR3 is made up of 15 amino acids. V was clipped by 3 bases and J by 3 bases, with 14 bases between them. CDR3 residues: CASSLNPGAYTEAFF. Written as DNA, the CDR3 is TGTGCCAGCAGTTTGAATCCAGGGGCGTACACTGAAGCTTTCTTT.

The rearrangement links TRBV27 to TRBJ2-2, with a tentative D call TRBD2 (6 bases). From germline, CDR1 is MNHEY and CDR2 SMNVEV (reference sequence). The CDR3 extends over 14 amino acids. Trimming removed 3 bases from V and 7 bases from J, with 12 bases in between. DNA of the CDR3: TGTGCCAGCAGTTTTGGAGGGTTCAACGGGGAGCTGTTTTTT. Protein sequence: CASSFGGFNGELFF.

V and J are TRBV27 and TRBJ2-1, with 9 bases identical to TRBD1. This CDR3 spans 19 amino acids. Looked up from germline, CDR1 is MNHEY and CDR2 is SMNVEV (reference sequence). After removal of 4 bases from V and 0 bases from J, the junction contained 13 bases not matched to a gene. CDR3: CASSSRLSGTGTSYNEQFF. The CDR3 DNA reads as TGTGCCAGCAGTTCTCGCCTCTCCGGGACAGGGACCTCCTACAATGAGCAGTTCTTC.

This chain links TRBV6-5 with TRBJ2-1, with 12 bases lining up with TRBD2. CDR1 MNHEY and CDR2 SVGAGI come from the germline V gene. The ends lost 4 bases at V and 9 bases at J; junction bases unmatched: 7. The CDR3 contains 15 residues. The CDR3 sequence: CASSSSGLAGSEQFF. CDR3 DNA: TGTGCCAGCAGTTCCTCAGGACTAGCGGGAAGTGAGCAGTTCTTC.

This clone is a singleton in its sample. The CDR3: CASSFRDRSNSPLHF. CDR3 coding DNA: TGTGCCAGCAGTTTTAGGGACAGGAGCAATTCACCCCTCCACTTT. The chain carries TRBV28 and TRBJ1-6, with 8 bases lining up with TRBD1. CDR3 size: 15 residues. Germline loops: CDR1 MDHEN, CDR2 SYDVKM. With V trimmed by 3 bases and J by 7 bases, 5 bases remained unmatched.

This chain joins TRBV5-4 and TRBJ1-5, with unresolved D. V lost 3 bases and J lost 6, with 7 bases in between. In germline, CDR1 is SGHNT, CDR2 YYREEE (reference sequence). CDR3 length: 12 amino acids. This CDR3 is CASSSRGQPQHF. The DNA for the CDR3 is TGTGCCAGCAGCTCACGGGGTCAGCCCCAGCATTTT. Using reference TRBV5-4 and TRBJ1-5 for the parts outside the CDR3, the full variable domain is ETGVTQSPTHLIKTRGQQVTLRCSSQSGHNTVSWYQQALGQGPQFIFQYYREEENGRGNFPPRFSGLQFPNYSSELNVNALELDDSALYLCASSSRGQPQHFGDGTRLSIL.

The chain employs TRBV19 and TRBJ1-3, with 12 bases fitting TRBD1. V was clipped by 7 bases and J by 3 bases; unmatched bases: 7. The CDR3 has 16 residues. Germline-derived CDR1 and CDR2 are LNHDA and SQIVND (reference sequence). The CDR3 sequence is CASIKGTGGVGNTIYF. The CDR3 region has the DNA TGTGCCAGTATCAAAGGGACAGGGGGCGTTGGAAACACCATATATTTT.

The rearrangement joins TRBV7-3 to TRBJ2-1, with 8 bases identical to TRBD1. This CDR3 has 14 residues. Germline V CDR1 and CDR2: SGHTA, FQGTGA. Trimming cost V 5 bases and J 5 bases; bases outside gene matches: 5. Written as DNA, the CDR3 is TGTGCCAGCAGCGATCCGGGACAGGACAATGAGCAGTTCTTC. This sequence encodes CASSDPGQDNEQFF.

Here the CDR3 DNA reads TGTGCCAGCAGTGGAGGGGCCGAACCTAACTATGGCTACACCTTC. As protein: CASSGGAEPNYGYTF. The rearrangement uses TRBV27 and TRBJ1-2, with D perhaps matching TRBD1 (5 bases). Trimming removed 5 bases at V and 0 bases at J, with 13 bases between. Germline V gives CDR1 MNHEY, CDR2 SMNVEV (reference sequence). This CDR3 is built from 15 residues.

This clone has a single count. It may be a read error: a sequence one base away is much more abundant. The gene calls are TRBV6-6 and TRBJ1-5; TRBD1 aligns across 8 bases. The CDR3 has 14 residues. CDR1 is MNHNY, CDR2 SVGAGI, per germline (reference sequence). V shed 4 bases and J 5 bases; nucleotides not matched to a gene: 4. CDR3 bases: TGTGCCAGCAGTTTCCAGGGGGCCTATCAGCCCCAGCATTTT. It translates to CASSFQGAYQPQHF.

Note on this clone: Other DNA sequences of this sample code for an identical CDR3. This rearrangement joins TRBV18 to TRBJ2-1, with 14 bases identical to TRBD2. Trimming took 3 bases from V and 5 from J; bases not matched to a gene: 0. Germline V gene data show CDR1 as KGHSH and CDR2 as LQKENI. This CDR3 is built from 15 residues. CDR3 in DNA: TGTGCCAGCTCACCGGGACTAGCGGGGGACAATGAGCAGTTCTTC. Amino acids: CASSPGLAGDNEQFF.

This clone was detected a few times. The V call is TRBV6-2 or TRBV6-3, the J call TRBJ2-2; maybe TRBD1 (5 bases). The CDR3 runs 16 residues. V dropped 2 bases and J dropped 2 bases, with 12 bases sitting between them. CDR1 is MNHEY, CDR2 SVGEGT, per germline. The chain's CDR3 is CASSYLGQGNTGELFF. CDR3 nucleotide sequence: TGTGCCAGCAGTTACCTGGGTCAGGGAAACACCGGGGAGCTGTTTTTT.

This chain uses TRBV15 with TRBJ1-5; 9 bases match TRBD1. CDR1 is LNHNV and CDR2 is YYDKDF in the germline V gene (reference sequence). V dropped 8 bases and J dropped 0; count of bases not matched to a gene: 14. The CDR3 spans 18 residues. CDR3 bases: TGTGCCACCTGTATGAGCCGGGACAGGGAATATAGCAATCAGCCCCAGCATTTT. Translated, it gives CATCMSRDREYSNQPQHF. Drawing the rest from reference TRBV15 and TRBJ1-5, the complete variable domain is DAMVIQNPRYQVTQFGKPVTLSCSQTLNHNVMYWYQQKSSQAPKLLFHYYDKDFNNEADTPDNFQSRRPNTSFCFLDIRSPGLGDTAMYLCATCMSRDREYSNQPQHFGDGTRLSIL.

The chain is built from TRBV19 and TRBJ2-6, with 13 bases lining up with TRBD2. Per the germline V gene, CDR1 is LNHDA and CDR2 is SQIVND (reference sequence). The CDR3 runs 18 residues. V was pared by 4 bases and J by 2 bases, with 5 bases of the junction left unmatched. The CDR3 reads CASSTQTSGGAGANVLTF. CDR3 coding DNA: TGTGCCAGTAGTACCCAAACTAGCGGGGGGGCTGGGGCCAACGTCCTGACTTTC.

This chain joins TRBV18 and TRBJ1-5, with 7 bases fitting TRBD1. CDR3 length: 14 residues. V was pared by 2 bases and J by 5 bases, with 3 bases of the junction left unmatched. The germline V gene encodes CDR1 KGHSH and CDR2 LQKENI. As DNA, the CDR3 is TGTGCCAGCTCACCAAGACAGGGCCATCAGCCCCAGCATTTT. Its protein is CASSPRQGHQPQHF. Looking up the rest from reference TRBV18 and TRBJ1-5 gives the full variable domain: NAGVMQNPRHLVRRRGQEARLRCSPMKGHSHVYWYRQLPEEGLKFMVYLQKENIIDESGMPKERFSAEFPKEGPSILRIQQVVRGDSAAYFCASSPRQGHQPQHFGDGTRLSIL.

The rearrangement links TRBV3-1 (or the pseudogene TRBV3-2) to TRBJ1-1, with a possible D match to TRBD1 (6 bases). The V end was cut by 9 bases, the J end by 0 bases, with 17 bases between. The CDR3 is made up of 15 amino acids. Germline V gene data show CDR1 as LGHDT and CDR2 as YNNKEL (reference sequence). This CDR3 is CASDKTGRLNTEAFF. The CDR3 DNA reads TGTGCCAGTGATAAGACAGGACGCTTGAACACTGAAGCTTTCTTT.

The V call is TRBV6-1, the J call TRBJ1-6; no firm D call. In germline, CDR1 is MNHNS, CDR2 SASEGT. V was shortened by 3 bases and J by 9 bases, with 6 bases between the two germline ends. This CDR3 comprises 12 residues. CDR3 DNA sequence: TGTGCCAGCAGTGACGAGGGTTCACCCCTCCACTTT. It codes for CASSDEGSPLHF.

The chain joins TRBV29-1 to TRBJ1-2; D is unclear. The CDR3 length is 13 residues. Germline CDR1 reads SQVTM; CDR2 reads ANQGSEA. The germline V and J ends were trimmed by 6 bases and 3 bases, with 14 bases remaining between them. CDR3 loop: CSVASSEHYGYTF. The CDR3 DNA is TGCAGCGTGGCTTCATCGGAGCACTATGGCTACACCTTC.